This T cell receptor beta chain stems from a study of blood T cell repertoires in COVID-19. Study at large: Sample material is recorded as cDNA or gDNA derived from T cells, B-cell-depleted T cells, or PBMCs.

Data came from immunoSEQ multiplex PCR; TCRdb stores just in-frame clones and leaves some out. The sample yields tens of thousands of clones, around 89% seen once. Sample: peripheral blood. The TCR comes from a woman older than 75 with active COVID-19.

CDR3 in amino acids: CASSQRQGARQPQHF. The CDR3 coding sequence is TGCGCCAGCAGCCAGAGACAGGGGGCGAGACAGCCCCAGCATTTT. The rearrangement joins TRBV4-1 to TRBJ1-5; TRBD1 aligns across 10 bases. CDR3 length equals 15 residues. J was trimmed by 7 bases and V by 3 bases; bases with no gene match: 6. Germline CDR1 and CDR2: MGHRA and YSYEKL.